This TCR beta chain was documented in a study of blood T cell repertoires in COVID-19. Study context: The samples span acute and convalescent COVID-19 from the United States, Italy and Spain. The analysed material was cDNA or gDNA that came from T cells, B-cell-depleted T cells, or PBMCs.

Per the original data handling: Amplifying reference gene primers gave estimates of nucleated cell counts. Clones were read by immunoSEQ multiplex PCR, and TCRdb kept only the in-frame ones, dropping some. That table furnishes V, J and clone size, whereas the DNA furnished D and trimming. The table has fewer than 70,000 clones, roughly 89% seen once. The V gene's germline CDR1 is SGDLS and CDR2 YYNGEE. CDR3 length: 15 amino acids. V lost 5 bases and J lost 3; bases outside the gene matches: 7. The source is a man over 45 with active COVID-19. The chain couples TRBV9 to TRBJ2-7; 11 nucleotides line up with TRBD1. The specimen sequenced was peripheral blood. CDR3 sequence (DNA): TGTGCCAGCAGTGCCGCGGGACAGGGGGGCTACGAGCAGTACTTC. Translated: CASSAAGQGGYEQYF.